The 27 T cell receptor beta chains listed next were all sequenced from one sample in a study of cytomegalovirus exposure and HLA in healthy donors. Assay used: immunoSEQ multiplex PCR; TCRdb lists only in-frame clones, some missing. The profile covers about 97,000 clones, with roughly 95% appearing a single time and 0.7% to 0.9% taken by the ten largest. The sample taken for sequencing was PBMCs. These receptors originate from a woman under 30 in good health and CMV-seronegative.

The CDR3 region is CASSSPGSPEQYF. Written as DNA, the CDR3 is TGTGCCAGCAGCTCTCCAGGGTCTCCAGAGCAGTACTTC. The V call is TRBV11-3, the J call TRBJ2-7, with D perhaps matching TRBD1 (5 bases). Trimming removed 4 bases from V and 7 bases from J, with 14 bases in between. This CDR3 region has 13 residues. The germline V gene encodes CDR1 SGHNT and CDR2 YENEEA.

The chain carries TRBV27 and TRBJ1-2; 10 nucleotides agree with TRBD1. J was trimmed by 8 bases and V by 3 bases; bases with no gene match: 6. The CDR3 contains 14 residues. Germline V gene sequence: CDR1 MNHEY, CDR2 SMNVEV (reference sequence). CDR3 in amino acids: CASSFRQGAWGYTF. Written as DNA, the CDR3 is TGTGCCAGCAGTTTTAGACAGGGGGCGTGGGGCTACACCTTC.

In nucleotides, the CDR3 is TGCAGTGCAGCTCACCGGAACACCATATATTTT. Its protein product is CSAAHRNTIYF. This rearrangement joins TRBV20-1 to TRBJ1-3, with D unresolved. The CDR3 loop spans 11 amino acids. The germline V and J ends were trimmed by 6 bases and 7 bases, with 10 bases remaining between them. The germline V gene encodes CDR1 DFQATT and CDR2 SNEGSKA (reference sequence).

The chain has TRBV18 and TRBJ2-2; D possibly corresponds to TRBD2 (5 bases). V shed 2 bases and J shed 4 bases, with 5 bases lying between them. CDR3 length: 13 amino acids. From germline, CDR1 is KGHSH and CDR2 LQKENI. The CDR3, as DNA: TGTGCCAGCTCACCAGGGAGCACCGGGGAGCTGTTTTTT. Encoded protein: CASSPGSTGELFF.

This chain uses TRBV7-2 with TRBJ2-7, with 8 nucleotides matching TRBD2. CDR3 length equals 13 residues. Germline trimming cut 5 bases from V and 6 bases from J; bases unmatched to any gene: 6. Germline V lookup: CDR1 SGHTA, CDR2 FQGNSA. CDR3 nucleotides: TGTGCCAGCAGCCCTACTAGCGGTCGCGAGCAGTACTTC. Protein sequence: CASSPTSGREQYF.

This chain links TRBV5-4 with TRBJ2-5; 9 bases agree with TRBD1. J lost 5 bases, V lost 4 bases, and 6 bases had no gene match. The CDR3 is made up of 14 amino acids. Germline V lookup: CDR1 SGHNT, CDR2 YYREEE (reference sequence). The CDR3 DNA reads as TGTGCCAGCAGCGTACAGGGGGCGCTGGAGACCCAGTACTTC. Amino acids: CASSVQGALETQYF.

The rearrangement joins TRBV5-6 to TRBJ2-3; TRBD1 agrees at 8 bases. CDR1 SGHDT and CDR2 YYEEEE come from the germline V gene. The V and J ends lost 4 bases and 4 bases, in that order; junction bases with no gene match: 2. The CDR3 has 13 residues. CDR3 sequence: CASSLDRADTQYF. The CDR3 DNA reads as TGTGCCAGCAGCCTGGACAGGGCAGATACGCAGTATTTT.

V and J are TRBV29-1 and TRBJ1-2, with 11 bases fitting TRBD1. From germline, CDR1 is SQVTM and CDR2 ANQGSEA. This CDR3 region has 13 residues. The V gene end was trimmed by 7 bases and the J gene end by 7 bases; junction bases not matched to a gene: 8. Written as DNA, the CDR3 is TGCAGCGGCGGACAGGGGGCAGGACGTGGCTACACCTTC. It yields the protein CSGGQGAGRGYTF.

The chain uses TRBV6-1 and TRBJ2-7, with D perhaps TRBD2 (5 bases). The CDR3 contains 19 residues. The germline V gene encodes CDR1 MNHNS and CDR2 SASEGT. V lost 3 bases to trimming and J lost 3 bases, with 27 bases between them. CDR3 in amino acids: CASSEVTLKAGGVHYEQYF. The CDR3 DNA follows: TGTGCCAGCAGTGAGGTTACCCTAAAGGCTGGAGGCGTCCACTACGAGCAGTACTTC.

The chain has TRBV9 and TRBJ2-3; D possibly corresponds to TRBD2 (5 bases). V was clipped by 4 bases and J by 6 bases, with 12 bases between them. Germline CDR1 is SGDLS and CDR2 is YYNGEE. The CDR3 loop spans 13 amino acids. The CDR3 sequence: CASSPGLLDTQYF. CDR3 DNA sequence: TGTGCCAGCAGCCCAGGACTTCTCGATACGCAGTATTTT.

The V and J genes are TRBV9 and TRBJ2-1; possibly TRBD2 for D (5 bases). Germline V gene lookup returns CDR1 SGDLS and CDR2 YYNGEE. The CDR3 covers 14 residues. V dropped 0 bases and J dropped 8 bases, with 12 bases sitting between them. The CDR3, as DNA: TGTGCCAGCAGCGTAGGCACTAGTTCGGATGAGCAGTTCTTC. Protein sequence: CASSVGTSSDEQFF.

This chain joins TRBV7-3 and TRBJ2-2, with TRBD1 matching over 12 bases. The germline V gene has CDR1 SGHTA and CDR2 FQGTGA. There are 13 residues in the CDR3. The ends lost 5 bases at V and 12 bases at J; junction bases unmatched: 4. CDR3 sequence: CASSPGQGAKLFF. The CDR3 bases are TGTGCCAGCAGCCCGGGACAGGGGGCGAAGCTGTTTTTT.

Remarks on this clone: The identical CDR3 is also encoded by other nucleotide sequences in the sample. J is TRBJ2-2 and V is TRBV7-9; TRBD1 matches 8 bases. The CDR3 has 13 amino acids. Unmatched junction bases numbered 2, after V lost 6 bases and J lost 5 bases. Looked up from germline, CDR1 is SEHNR and CDR2 is FQNEAQ (reference sequence). This chain's CDR3 is CASRGQGTGELFF. DNA of the CDR3: TGTGCCAGCAGAGGACAGGGTACCGGGGAGCTGTTTTTT. Using reference TRBV7-9 and TRBJ2-2 for the parts outside the CDR3, the full variable domain is DTGVSQNPRHKITKRGQNVTFRCDPISEHNRLYWYRQTLGQGPEFLTYFQNEAQLEKSRLLSDRFSAERPKGSFSTLEIQRTEQGDSAMYLCASRGQGTGELFFGEGSRLTVL.

The rearrangement joins TRBV19 to TRBJ1-2; D is unclear. This CDR3 is 15 amino acids long. V shed 8 bases and J shed 2 bases, with 18 bases lying between them. Germline loops: CDR1 LNHDA, CDR2 SQIVND (reference sequence). In nucleotides, the CDR3 is TGTGCCAGTGGTGGGTCAGCGAACAAGAACTATGGCTACACCTTC. Encoded protein: CASGGSANKNYGYTF.

CDR3 loop: CASRALQVNGELFF. CDR3 coding DNA: TGTGCCAGCAGAGCATTACAGGTTAACGGGGAGCTGTTTTTT. The gene calls are TRBV6-1 and TRBJ2-2; a possible D gene is TRBD1 (5 bases). Germline loops: CDR1 MNHNS, CDR2 SASEGT. The CDR3 has 14 residues. With 6 bases removed from V and 7 bases from J, the gap between germline ends came to 15 bases.

V gene TRBV6-5 combines with J gene TRBJ1-2; maybe TRBD1 (5 bases). CDR3 length: 13 residues. The germline gives CDR1 MNHEY, CDR2 SVGAGI. Trimming removed 0 bases at V and 4 bases at J, with 6 bases between. The CDR3 sequence is CASSYSQGYGYTF. The CDR3 DNA is TGTGCCAGCAGTTACTCGCAGGGCTATGGCTACACCTTC.

The chain joins TRBV2 to TRBJ1-2; 8 bases match TRBD1. CDR1 SNHLY and CDR2 FYNNEI come from the germline V gene. CDR3 length: 17 amino acids. Unmatched junction bases numbered 16, after V lost 7 bases and J lost 3 bases. The CDR3 coding sequence is TGTGCCAGCACTCCGACAGGGGTACCCCCCTTAGACTATGGCTACACCTTC. As protein: CASTPTGVPPLDYGYTF.

The chain links TRBV6-6 to TRBJ1-1; weak D call: TRBD1 (6 bases). Trimming took 5 bases from V and 7 from J, leaving 17 bases between them. The V gene's germline CDR1 is MNHNY and CDR2 SVGAGI (reference sequence). This CDR3 region has 14 residues. The CDR3 loop is CASSVLLQGGEAFF. In DNA form, the CDR3 reads TGTGCCAGCAGTGTATTATTACAGGGTGGTGAAGCTTTCTTT.

This chain links TRBV6-1 with TRBJ2-1, with D possibly matching TRBD1 (5 bases). Germline V gives CDR1 MNHNS, CDR2 SASEGT. V gave up 9 bases and J gave up 10 bases, with 13 bases separating them. The length of the CDR3 is 11 residues. The CDR3 nucleotides are TGTGCCAGTCCCTGGGGCGAGGAGCAGTTCTTC. Translated, it gives CASPWGEEQFF.

The chain combines TRBV19 with TRBJ2-5; 9 bases line up with TRBD2. From germline, CDR1 is LNHDA and CDR2 SQIVND (reference sequence). The CDR3 is 14 amino acids. Unmatched junction bases numbered 9, after V lost 10 bases and J lost 3 bases. The chain's CDR3 is CATSPGTSKETQYF. DNA of the CDR3: TGTGCCACTTCACCCGGGACTAGCAAAGAGACCCAGTACTTC.

The rearrangement links TRBV5-1 to TRBJ2-5; no definite D call. V was pared by 5 bases and J by 2 bases, with 13 bases between. The CDR3 runs 14 residues. The germline gives CDR1 SGHRS, CDR2 YFSETQ. In nucleotides, the CDR3 is TGCGCCAGCAGGGAGAGTGGTCATCAAGAGACCCAGTACTTC. It is translated as CASRESGHQETQYF.

This sequence joins TRBV27 and TRBJ2-1, with a possible D match to TRBD2 (6 bases). V lost 5 bases and J lost 7, with 18 bases in between. The CDR3 sequence is 15 residues long. Germline-derived CDR1 and CDR2 are MNHEY and SMNVEV (reference sequence). CDR3 DNA sequence: TGTGCCAGCAGTCAAATACCGGGAGCTAGGAATGAGCAGTTCTTC. Its translation: CASSQIPGARNEQFF.

This chain links TRBV14 with TRBJ1-5; no definite D call. Germline CDR1 reads SGHDN; CDR2 reads FVKESK. The CDR3 runs 13 residues. Trimming removed 3 bases from V and 6 bases from J, with 9 bases in between. This CDR3 reads CASSHQAGQPQHF. CDR3 DNA sequence: TGTGCCAGCAGCCACCAAGCGGGTCAGCCCCAGCATTTT. Full variable domain (missing parts from reference TRBV14 and TRBJ1-5): EAGVTQFPSHSVIEKGQTVTLRCDPISGHDNLYWYRRVMGKEIKFLLHFVKESKQDESGMPNNRFLAERTGGTYSTLKVQPAELEDSGVYFCASSHQAGQPQHFGDGTRLSIL.

This chain uses TRBV10-3 with TRBJ2-4; 9 nucleotides line up with TRBD1. The CDR3 consists of 14 residues. Germline values: CDR1 ENHRY, CDR2 SYGVKD. J was trimmed by 6 bases and V by 5 bases; bases with no gene match: 5. The DNA for the CDR3 is TGTGCCATCAGTACAGGGGGCTCGGGAAACATTCAGTACTTC. Its protein is CAISTGGSGNIQYF.

The chain employs TRBV5-1 and TRBJ2-5; D is unclear. The V and J ends lost 5 bases and 3 bases respectively, with 5 bases between them. There are 11 residues in the CDR3. Germline V gene sequence: CDR1 SGHRS, CDR2 YFSETQ. The CDR3, as DNA: TGCGCCAGCAGGGCTGAAGAGACCCAGTACTTC. As protein: CASRAEETQYF.

V gene TRBV30 combines with J gene TRBJ2-5; 13 nucleotides agree with TRBD2. With 3 bases clipped from V and 4 bases from J, the junction kept 11 bases outside the gene matches. This CDR3 has 17 amino acids. The germline gives CDR1 GTSNPN, CDR2 SVGIG (reference sequence). CDR3 region: CAWRSPWTSGGGETQYF. CDR3 bases: TGTGCCTGGAGGTCACCCTGGACTAGCGGGGGTGGAGAGACCCAGTACTTC.

The V call is TRBV4-2, the J call TRBJ2-1; 9 positions agree with TRBD1. Per germline, CDR1 LGHNA and CDR2 YNFKEQ. V was clipped by 0 bases and J by 3 bases; unmatched bases: 6. This CDR3 has 17 amino acids. The CDR3 region is CASSQDIPGQGYNEQFF. CDR3 sequence (DNA): TGTGCCAGCAGCCAAGACATCCCGGGACAGGGCTACAATGAGCAGTTCTTC.